This T cell receptor beta chain was captured by sequencing in a study of shared clonotypes between healthy human individuals. General study findings and limits: Compared with memory subsets, naive subsets generally had larger estimated richness. Among donors, sharing of clonotypes was expected to be affected by sequencing depth.

Donors comprised healthy HIV-negative adults lacking recent acute infections or vaccinations. With regard to this clone: What it binds is unknown.

Profiled with immunoSEQ multiplex PCR; TCRdb holds only in-frame clones, not every one. The table includes under 2.5 million clones, under 95% detected once. This TCR was recovered from a man younger than 35 in good health. Some clones in this sample may be carry-over from other donors' samples. The sequenced sample consisted of naive CD4+ T cells from PBMCs. Subset of the sample: CD45RA+ positively selected.

The CDR3 loop reads CASRVLETAFF. The CDR3 DNA follows: TGTGCCAGCAGGGTGCTTGAGACCGCTTTCTTT. The chain couples TRBV2 to TRBJ1-1; D remains unclear. Germline lookup yields CDR1 SNHLY and CDR2 FYNNEI. V was trimmed by 6 bases and J by 11 bases, leaving 13 bases between them. The CDR3 is 11 residues long.